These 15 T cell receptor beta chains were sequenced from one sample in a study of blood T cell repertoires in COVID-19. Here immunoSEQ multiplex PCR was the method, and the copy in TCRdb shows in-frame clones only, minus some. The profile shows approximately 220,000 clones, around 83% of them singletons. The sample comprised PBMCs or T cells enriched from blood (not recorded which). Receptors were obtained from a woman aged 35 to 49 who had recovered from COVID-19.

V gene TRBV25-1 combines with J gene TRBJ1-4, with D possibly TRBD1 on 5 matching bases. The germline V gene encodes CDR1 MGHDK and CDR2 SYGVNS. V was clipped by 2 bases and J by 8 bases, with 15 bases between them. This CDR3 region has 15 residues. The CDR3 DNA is TGTGCCAGCAGTGAACCCACAGGAACGGGCGAAAAACTGTTTTTT. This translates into CASSEPTGTGEKLFF. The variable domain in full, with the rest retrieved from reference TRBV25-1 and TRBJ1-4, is EADIYQTPRYLVIGTGKKITLECSQTMGHDKMYWYQQDPGMELHLIHYSYGVNSTEKGDLSSESTVSRIRTEHFPLTLESARPSHTSQYLCASSEPTGTGEKLFFGSGTQLSVL.

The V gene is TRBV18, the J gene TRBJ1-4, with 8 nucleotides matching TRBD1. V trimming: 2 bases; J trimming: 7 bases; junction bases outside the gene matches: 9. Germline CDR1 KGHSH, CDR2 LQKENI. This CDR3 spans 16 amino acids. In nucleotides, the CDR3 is TGTGCCAGCTCACCATTCCCCACAGGGGGGTCTGAAAAACTGTTTTTT. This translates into CASSPFPTGGSEKLFF.

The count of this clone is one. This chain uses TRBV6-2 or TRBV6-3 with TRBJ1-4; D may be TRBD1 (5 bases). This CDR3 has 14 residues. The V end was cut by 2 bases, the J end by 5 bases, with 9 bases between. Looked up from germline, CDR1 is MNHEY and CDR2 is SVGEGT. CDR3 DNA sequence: TGTGCCAGCAGTTACACCTGGGGCAATGAAAAACTGTTTTTT. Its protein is CASSYTWGNEKLFF.

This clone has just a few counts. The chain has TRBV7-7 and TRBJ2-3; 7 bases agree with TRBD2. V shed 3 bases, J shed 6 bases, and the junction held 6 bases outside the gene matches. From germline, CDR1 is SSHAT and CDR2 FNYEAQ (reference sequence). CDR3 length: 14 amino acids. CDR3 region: CASSLSSGGDTQYF. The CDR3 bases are TGTGCCAGCAGCTTGTCTTCCGGGGGGGATACGCAGTATTTT.

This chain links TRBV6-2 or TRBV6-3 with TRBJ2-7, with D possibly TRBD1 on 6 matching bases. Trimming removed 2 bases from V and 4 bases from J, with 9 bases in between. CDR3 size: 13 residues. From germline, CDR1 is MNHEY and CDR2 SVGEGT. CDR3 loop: CASSYSQGYEQYV. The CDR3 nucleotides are TGTGCCAGCAGTTACAGCCAGGGGTACGAGCAGTACGTC.

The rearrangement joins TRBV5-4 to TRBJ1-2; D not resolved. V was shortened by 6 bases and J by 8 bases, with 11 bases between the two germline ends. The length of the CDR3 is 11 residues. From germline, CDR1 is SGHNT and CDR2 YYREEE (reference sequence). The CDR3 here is CASTGLWGYTF. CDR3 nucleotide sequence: TGTGCCAGCACCGGTCTCTGGGGCTACACCTTC. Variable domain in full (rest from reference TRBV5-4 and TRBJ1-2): ETGVTQSPTHLIKTRGQQVTLRCSSQSGHNTVSWYQQALGQGPQFIFQYYREEENGRGNFPPRFSGLQFPNYSSELNVNALELDDSALYLCASTGLWGYTFGSGTRLTVV.

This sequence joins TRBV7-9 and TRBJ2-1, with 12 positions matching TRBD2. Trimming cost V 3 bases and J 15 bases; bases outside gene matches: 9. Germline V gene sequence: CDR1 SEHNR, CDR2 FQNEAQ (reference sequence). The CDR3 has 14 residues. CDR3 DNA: TGTGCCAGCAGCTTGGAACTAGCGGGAGGCCCTGGGTTCTTC. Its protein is CASSLELAGGPGFF.

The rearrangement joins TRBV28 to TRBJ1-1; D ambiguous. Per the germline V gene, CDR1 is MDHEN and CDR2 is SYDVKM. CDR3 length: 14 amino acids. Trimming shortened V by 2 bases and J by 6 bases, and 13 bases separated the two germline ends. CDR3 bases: TGTGCCAGCAGTTTAGGTTCTCGGGTTCCTGAAGCTTTCTTT. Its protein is CASSLGSRVPEAFF. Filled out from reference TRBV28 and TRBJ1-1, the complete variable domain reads DVKVTQSSRYLVKRTGEKVFLECVQDMDHENMFWYRQDPGLGLRLIYFSYDVKMKEKGDIPEGYSVSREKKERFSLILESASTNQTSMYLCASSLGSRVPEAFFGQGTRLTVV.

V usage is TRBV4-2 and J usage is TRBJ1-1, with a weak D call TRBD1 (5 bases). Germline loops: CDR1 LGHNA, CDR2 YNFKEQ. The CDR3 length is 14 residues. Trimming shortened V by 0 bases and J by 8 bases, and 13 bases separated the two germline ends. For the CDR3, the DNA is TGTGCCAGCAGCCAAGAGACTGCGGGGACCGAAGCTTTCTTT. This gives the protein CASSQETAGTEAFF.

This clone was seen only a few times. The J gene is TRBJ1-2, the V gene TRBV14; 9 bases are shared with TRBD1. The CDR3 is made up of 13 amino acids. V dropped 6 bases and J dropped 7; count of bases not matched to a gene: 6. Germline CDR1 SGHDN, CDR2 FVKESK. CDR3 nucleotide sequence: TGTGCCAGCAGTTTACAGGGGGCTTTTGGCTACACCTTC. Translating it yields CASSLQGAFGYTF.

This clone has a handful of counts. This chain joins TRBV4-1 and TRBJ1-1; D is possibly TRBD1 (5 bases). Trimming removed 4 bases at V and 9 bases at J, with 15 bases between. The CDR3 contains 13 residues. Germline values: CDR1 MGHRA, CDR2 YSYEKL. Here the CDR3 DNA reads TGCGCCAGCAGCCGAGTAGTTGGACAAAAAGCTTTCTTT. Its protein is CASSRVVGQKAFF.

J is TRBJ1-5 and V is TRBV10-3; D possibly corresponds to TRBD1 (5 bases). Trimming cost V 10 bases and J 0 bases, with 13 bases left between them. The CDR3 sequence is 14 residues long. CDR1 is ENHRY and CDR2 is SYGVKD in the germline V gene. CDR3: CATLSGGSNQPQHF. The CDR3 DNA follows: TGTGCCACCCTGTCGGGGGGTAGCAATCAGCCCCAGCATTTT.

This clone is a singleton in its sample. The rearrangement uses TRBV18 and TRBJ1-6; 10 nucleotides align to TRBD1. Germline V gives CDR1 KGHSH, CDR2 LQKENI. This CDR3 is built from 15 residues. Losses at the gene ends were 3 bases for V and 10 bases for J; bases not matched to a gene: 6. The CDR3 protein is CASSPGGTGDSPLHF. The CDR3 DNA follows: TGTGCCAGCTCACCCGGGGGGACAGGGGACTCACCCCTCCACTTT. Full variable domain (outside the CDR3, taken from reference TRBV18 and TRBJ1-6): NAGVMQNPRHLVRRRGQEARLRCSPMKGHSHVYWYRQLPEEGLKFMVYLQKENIIDESGMPKERFSAEFPKEGPSILRIQQVVRGDSAAYFCASSPGGTGDSPLHFGNGTRLTVT.

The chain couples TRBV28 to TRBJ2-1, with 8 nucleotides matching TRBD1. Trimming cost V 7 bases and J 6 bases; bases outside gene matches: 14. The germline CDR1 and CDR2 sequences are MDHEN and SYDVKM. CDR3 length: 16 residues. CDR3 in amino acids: CASTPAGRGPVNEQFF. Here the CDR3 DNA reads TGTGCCAGCACCCCAGCGGGCAGGGGGCCGGTCAATGAGCAGTTCTTC.

CDR3 residues: CATLRPDRVNGYTF. In DNA, the CDR3 is TGTGCCACTTTGCGGCCGGACAGGGTAAATGGCTACACCTTC. This chain uses TRBV19 with TRBJ1-2; 8 bases align to TRBD1. This CDR3 has 14 amino acids. Trimming at V came to 10 bases and at J to 6 bases, leaving 13 bases not matched to a gene. Germline values: CDR1 LNHDA, CDR2 SQIVND (reference sequence).